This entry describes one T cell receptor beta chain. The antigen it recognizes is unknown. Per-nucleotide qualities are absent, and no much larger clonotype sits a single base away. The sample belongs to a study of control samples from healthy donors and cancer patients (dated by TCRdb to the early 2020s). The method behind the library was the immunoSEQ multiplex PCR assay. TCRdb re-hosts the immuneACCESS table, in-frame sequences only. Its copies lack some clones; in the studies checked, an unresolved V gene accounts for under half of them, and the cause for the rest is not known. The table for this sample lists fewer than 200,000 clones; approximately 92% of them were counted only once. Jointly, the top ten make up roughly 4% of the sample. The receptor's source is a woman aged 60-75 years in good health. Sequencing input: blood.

The nucleotide sequence is TGTGCCAGCAGCGTGTGGGGGAGGGAGACCCAGTACTTC. This codes for CASSVWGRETQYF. The rearrangement combines TRBV9 with TRBJ2-5, and perhaps TRBD2 as D gene, on 6 matching bases. Taken from cysteine to phenylalanine, the CDR3 has 13 residues. Only CDR3 DNA remains: 39 bases, in frame from the first base. The germline ends are 10 bases apart after V is trimmed by 2 bases and J by 5 bases. The germline V gene specifies SGDLS as CDR1 and YYNGEE as CDR2.